This entry lists 3 T cell receptor beta chains sequenced from one sample in a study of molecular identifiers for immune sequencing clone quantification. TCRdb used MiXCR to reprocess the PCR reads, holding one entry per CDR3 protein. The sample contains approximately 100,000 distinct CDR3 sequences, approximately 40% of which appear only once. Sequenced material: naive CD8+ T cells from blood, with Jurkat cell RNA spiked in. Sample subset: FACS-sorted CD8+CD4-CCR7+CD45RA+ naive T cells. The receptors were gathered from a human donor in good health. Some libraries in this study had Jurkat cell RNA spiked in.

Worth noting for this clonotype: A much larger clone differs from this one at a single base, so this may be a read error. This chain joins TRBV10-1 and TRBJ2-5, with D hard to call. There are 13 residues in the CDR3. The germline V gene encodes CDR1 WNHNN and CDR2 SYGVQD (reference sequence). The V and J ends lost 3 bases and 5 bases respectively, with 10 bases between them. CDR3: CASSEGRAETQYF. In nucleotides, the CDR3 is TGCGCCAGCAGTGAAGGAAGGGCGGAGACCCAGTACTTC.

This rearrangement joins TRBV6-2 or TRBV6-3 to TRBJ2-1; D unclear. The CDR3 totals 12 residues. V was shortened by 7 bases and J by 12 bases, with 16 bases between the two germline ends. The V gene's germline CDR1 is MNHEY and CDR2 SVGEGT. The CDR3 loop is CASKGLKNAQFF. Here the CDR3 DNA reads TGTGCCAGCAAGGGCCTAAAGAACGCGCAGTTCTTC.

This clonotype was observed at least ten times. The gene calls are TRBV6-5 and TRBJ2-1, with D unclear. Trimming shortened V by 7 bases and J by 8 bases, and 12 bases separated the two germline ends. The CDR3 runs to 12 residues. The germline gives CDR1 MNHEY, CDR2 SVGAGI. The CDR3 coding sequence is TGTGCCAGCATCTCGGAGCGCCATGAGCAGTTCTTC. Translation gives CASISERHEQFF.